This TCR beta chain was profiled in a study of shared T cell receptors in the human thymus. The ends were cut back, 3 bases at V and 2 bases at J, with 16 bases in the middle. The germline V gene encodes CDR1 MNHEY and CDR2 SVGAGI. The CDR3 is 16 amino acids. Using immunoSEQ multiplex PCR, the repertoire was profiled, and TCRdb retains in-frame clones only, with some absent. The sample has 630,000 or so clones, more than 70% seen once; the top ten hold roughly 0.0089%. This same sample was also part of a study on human thymus T cells. Turning to that study: Related reports documented highly overlapping thymic repertoires among unrelated individuals.

Sequenced sample: thymocytes. The TCR was taken from a boy in the first two years of life with a congenital heart defect. The J gene is TRBJ1-1, the V gene TRBV6-5; no clear D. DNA of the CDR3: TGTGCCAGCAGTTATAGCGGTTGGGTTTACAACACTGAAGCTTTCTTT. Translated: CASSYSGWVYNTEAFF.